These T cell receptor beta chains were read from a single sample in a study of T cells in Graves' hyperthyroidism and ophthalmopathy. One entry per CDR3 protein results from TCRdb running MiXCR on the multiplex PCR reads. The sample shows approximately 330,000 distinct CDR3 sequences, 20% to 25% of them seen only once. The sequenced sample consisted of blood. The receptor source for this set is a woman between 50 and 59 years old with Graves' hyperthyroidism. CDR3s include the opening cysteine and the closing phenylalanine or tryptophan. D genes are given only for firm matches. Expanded clones are given a class, and other clones once, few, many or no size at all.

CDR3nt: TGTGCCAGCAGCTTAAGCCTGGGACTAAGCTCTGGGGCCAACGTCCTGACTTTC
CDR3aa: CASSLSLGLSSGANVLTF
v_gene: TRBV7-2
len: 18
abundance: few
j_gene: TRBJ2-6
d_gene: TRBD2

CDR3nt: TGTGCCAGCAGTCCCGACAGGGGCGGCTACACCTTC
CDR3aa: CASSPDRGGYTF
v_gene: TRBV2
len: 12
abundance: many
j_gene: TRBJ1-2
d_gene: TRBD1

CDR3nt: TGTGCCAGCAGCTTCATAACCTTAGGAGCGGGAGGCCACGAGCAGTACTTC
CDR3aa: CASSFITLGAGGHEQYF
v_gene: TRBV11-3
len: 17
abundance: few
j_gene: TRBJ2-7
d_gene: TRBD2

CDR3nt: TGTGCCGGGGCCGGGACAGGGTACACCGGGGAGCTGTTTTTT
CDR3aa: CAGAGTGYTGELFF
v_gene: TRBV7-9
len: 14
abundance: many
j_gene: TRBJ2-2
d_gene: TRBD1

CDR3nt: TGTGCCAGCAGCGTAGGGAAGAGCTCCTACAATGAGCAGTTCTTC
CDR3aa: CASSVGKSSYNEQFF
v_gene: TRBV9
len: 15
abundance: NA
j_gene: TRBJ2-1
d_gene: NA

CDR3nt: TGCAGTGCTAGATGGGTGCGGGGGGGCCGGGAGGAGCAGTTCTTC
CDR3aa: CSARWVRGGREEQFF
v_gene: TRBV20-1
len: 15
abundance: many
j_gene: TRBJ2-1
d_gene: TRBD2

CDR3nt: TGTGCCTGGAGTGGCGGGACCTTCACCTTC
CDR3aa: CAWSGGTFTF
v_gene: TRBV30
len: 10
abundance: once
j_gene: TRBJ1-2
d_gene: NA

CDR3nt: TGTGCCAGCAGGATACTACGGCAGGGACTAGCGGGCGGAGATACGCAGTATTTT
CDR3aa: CASRILRQGLAGGDTQYF
v_gene: TRBV6-1
len: 18
abundance: few
j_gene: TRBJ2-3
d_gene: TRBD2

CDR3nt: TGTGCCAGCATGGAAGCGGGATACAATGAGCAGTTCTTC
CDR3aa: CASMEAGYNEQFF
v_gene: TRBV3-1
len: 13
abundance: NA
j_gene: TRBJ2-1
d_gene: TRBD2

CDR3nt: TGTGCCACCAGTAAAAGGGGGACACCTGGAAACACCATATATTTT
CDR3aa: CATSKRGTPGNTIYF
v_gene: TRBV7-3
len: 15
abundance: NA
j_gene: TRBJ1-3
d_gene: NA

CDR3nt: TGTGCCATCAGTGAGCCCCTAGCGCCCCAGCATTTT
CDR3aa: CAISEPLAPQHF
v_gene: TRBV10-3
len: 12
abundance: NA
j_gene: TRBJ1-5
d_gene: NA

CDR3nt: TGTGCCAGCAGTTTGGGGGGGGTAGCCAAACGGATTCAGTACTTC
CDR3aa: CASSLGGVAKRIQYF
v_gene: TRBV12-3/TRBV12-4
len: 15
abundance: NA
j_gene: TRBJ2-4
d_gene: TRBD2

CDR3nt: TGTGCCAGCAGCTTAGCCGGGACAGGGCGGGAGACCCAGTACTTC
CDR3aa: CASSLAGTGRETQYF
v_gene: TRBV7-2
len: 15
abundance: many
j_gene: TRBJ2-5
d_gene: TRBD1

CDR3nt: TGTGCCAGCAGCTTAGCCCGAAGGCAGACCTATGGCTACACCTTC
CDR3aa: CASSLARRQTYGYTF
v_gene: TRBV7-4
len: 15
abundance: NA
j_gene: TRBJ1-2
d_gene: NA

CDR3nt: TGTGCCAGCAGTACTCAGGGGCAGCGTGGCTACACCTTC
CDR3aa: CASSTQGQRGYTF
v_gene: TRBV6-1
len: 13
abundance: many
j_gene: TRBJ1-2
d_gene: NA

CDR3nt: TGTGCCACCAGTGTTGGCGGGGAAAACATTCAGTACTTC
CDR3aa: CATSVGGENIQYF
v_gene: TRBV24-1
len: 13
abundance: many
j_gene: TRBJ2-4
d_gene: NA

CDR3nt: TGTGCCAGCAGCTTAGGCCCAGCGGGACTCCAAGAGACCCAGTACTTC
CDR3aa: CASSLGPAGLQETQYF
v_gene: TRBV7-9
len: 16
abundance: NA
j_gene: TRBJ2-5
d_gene: TRBD2

CDR3nt: TGTGCCTGGAGTCTCACCGGGGTAAGCAATCAGCCCCAGCATTTT
CDR3aa: CAWSLTGVSNQPQHF
v_gene: TRBV30
len: 15
abundance: many
j_gene: TRBJ1-5
d_gene: NA

CDR3nt: TGTGCCAGCAGCGCGTCCCGGGACAGGGATCTACAGTTCTTC
CDR3aa: CASSASRDRDLQFF
v_gene: TRBV7-3
len: 14
abundance: many
j_gene: TRBJ2-1
d_gene: TRBD1

CDR3nt: TGTGCCAGCAGTGATTTCGGGGGCACTGAGCAGTTCTTC
CDR3aa: CASSDFGGTEQFF
v_gene: TRBV6-1
len: 13
abundance: many
j_gene: TRBJ2-1
d_gene: NA

CDR3nt: TGCAGCGTTGAAACAGGGACTACCATAACGGAGACCCAGTACTTC
CDR3aa: CSVETGTTITETQYF
v_gene: TRBV29-1
len: 15
abundance: many
j_gene: TRBJ2-5
d_gene: NA

CDR3nt: TGCGCCAGCAGCTTAACTGGGACTGTAAATCAGCCCCAGCATTTT
CDR3aa: CASSLTGTVNQPQHF
v_gene: TRBV5-1
len: 15
abundance: many
j_gene: TRBJ1-5
d_gene: NA

CDR3nt: TGCGCCAGCAGCAACCGGACAGGGGGCGGGTATGGCTACACCTTC
CDR3aa: CASSNRTGGGYGYTF
v_gene: TRBV5-1
len: 15
abundance: NA
j_gene: TRBJ1-2
d_gene: TRBD1

CDR3nt: TGTGCCAGCAGCTTGGATTGGGGTACCACTGAAGCTTTCTTT
CDR3aa: CASSLDWGTTEAFF
v_gene: TRBV5-4
len: 14
abundance: NA
j_gene: TRBJ1-1
d_gene: NA

CDR3nt: TGTGCCAGCAGCGCCCGGGACATATTGGGGGAGACCCAGTACTTC
CDR3aa: CASSARDILGETQYF
v_gene: TRBV7-9
len: 15
abundance: many
j_gene: TRBJ2-5
d_gene: NA

CDR3nt: TGTGCCAGCAGTCCCCTACCTCGGGGCAGACGATTCTATGGCTACACCTTC
CDR3aa: CASSPLPRGRRFYGYTF
v_gene: TRBV12-3/TRBV12-4
len: 17
abundance: NA
j_gene: TRBJ1-2
d_gene: NA

CDR3nt: TGCGCCAGCAGTGAGTCGAGACTAGCGGGGGCTTACGAGCAGTACTTC
CDR3aa: CASSESRLAGAYEQYF
v_gene: TRBV10-2
len: 16
abundance: NA
j_gene: TRBJ2-7
d_gene: TRBD2

CDR3nt: TGCGCCAGCAGCCCTGACAGGGCACTAAAAGGCTACACCTTC
CDR3aa: CASSPDRALKGYTF
v_gene: TRBV5-1
len: 14
abundance: many
j_gene: TRBJ1-2
d_gene: TRBD1

CDR3nt: TGTGCCAGCAGTCCGTGGGTAGCGGGATCATACAATGAGCAGTTCTTC
CDR3aa: CASSPWVAGSYNEQFF
v_gene: TRBV28
len: 16
abundance: many
j_gene: TRBJ2-1
d_gene: TRBD2

CDR3nt: TGTGCCAGCAGTCCTCCACAGCCAGGGCGACTTCTCTACGAGCAGTACTTC
CDR3aa: CASSPPQPGRLLYEQYF
v_gene: TRBV25-1
len: 17
abundance: few
j_gene: TRBJ2-7
d_gene: NA

CDR3nt: TGTGCCAGCAAGGGGTTAAATGAAAAACTGTTTTTT
CDR3aa: CASKGLNEKLFF
v_gene: TRBV12-3/TRBV12-4
len: 12
abundance: NA
j_gene: TRBJ1-4
d_gene: NA

CDR3nt: TGTGCCAGCAGCTCCCCGGGACTAGCGGGGGTTGAGCAGTTCTTC
CDR3aa: CASSSPGLAGVEQFF
v_gene: TRBV13
len: 15
abundance: many
j_gene: TRBJ2-1
d_gene: TRBD2

CDR3nt: TGTGCCAGCAGTTCCCCGGGACGGCGAGACATTCAGTACTTC
CDR3aa: CASSSPGRRDIQYF
v_gene: TRBV28
len: 14
abundance: many
j_gene: TRBJ2-4
d_gene: NA

CDR3nt: TGCAGTGTTCTAGGAGCGGGGGGGCACGAGCAGTACTTC
CDR3aa: CSVLGAGGHEQYF
v_gene: TRBV20-1
len: 13
abundance: many
j_gene: TRBJ2-7
d_gene: TRBD2

CDR3nt: TGTGCCAGCAGCCAAGAGGCCCGGCGGGTGGAGCAGTTCTTC
CDR3aa: CASSQEARRVEQFF
v_gene: TRBV3-1
len: 14
abundance: NA
j_gene: TRBJ2-1
d_gene: NA

CDR3nt: TGTGCCATCAGCTCGGACAGGGGTGTTTTTCCGGGTGGCTACACCTTC
CDR3aa: CAISSDRGVFPGGYTF
v_gene: TRBV10-3
len: 16
abundance: many
j_gene: TRBJ1-2
d_gene: TRBD1

CDR3nt: TGTGCCAGCAGTTTACCCTACTCTTGGACAGATACGCAGTATTTT
CDR3aa: CASSLPYSWTDTQYF
v_gene: TRBV28
len: 15
abundance: many
j_gene: TRBJ2-3
d_gene: NA

CDR3nt: TGTGCCAGCAGGGCCTCTGACGGTAGAACAAATTCACCCCTCCACTTT
CDR3aa: CASRASDGRTNSPLHF
v_gene: TRBV2
len: 16
abundance: many
j_gene: TRBJ1-6
d_gene: NA

CDR3nt: TGTGCCAGCAGCTTAGAGTTCGGGAAGACAGATACGCAGTATTTT
CDR3aa: CASSLEFGKTDTQYF
v_gene: TRBV7-9
len: 15
abundance: many
j_gene: TRBJ2-3
d_gene: NA

CDR3nt: TGTGCCACCACCGGGGCTACCACAGATACGCAGTATTTT
CDR3aa: CATTGATTDTQYF
v_gene: TRBV15
len: 13
abundance: NA
j_gene: TRBJ2-3
d_gene: NA

CDR3nt: TGCAGTGCTAGAACCCTAGCGGACGGGCAGTACTTC
CDR3aa: CSARTLADGQYF
v_gene: TRBV20-1
len: 12
abundance: once
j_gene: TRBJ2-7
d_gene: TRBD2

CDR3nt: TGTGCCAGTAGTATAGCGACAGGGATCTACGAGCAGTACTTC
CDR3aa: CASSIATGIYEQYF
v_gene: TRBV19
len: 14
abundance: NA
j_gene: TRBJ2-7
d_gene: TRBD1

CDR3nt: TGTGCCAGCAGCCAATGGGACAGGGGAGCCTACGAGCAGTACTTC
CDR3aa: CASSQWDRGAYEQYF
v_gene: TRBV14
len: 15
abundance: NA
j_gene: TRBJ2-7
d_gene: TRBD1

CDR3nt: TGCAGCGTTGGGGGGACTAGCGCATACAATGAGCAGTTCTTC
CDR3aa: CSVGGTSAYNEQFF
v_gene: TRBV29-1
len: 14
abundance: many
j_gene: TRBJ2-1
d_gene: TRBD2

CDR3nt: TGTGCCAGCAGCGTAGTTGGACAGGGAGGTGGTGGCTACACCTTC
CDR3aa: CASSVVGQGGGGYTF
v_gene: TRBV9
len: 15
abundance: NA
j_gene: TRBJ1-2
d_gene: TRBD1

CDR3nt: TGTGCCAGCAGTGAAAGAGTTCTAGCGGGGCTACACAATGAGCAGTTCTTC
CDR3aa: CASSERVLAGLHNEQFF
v_gene: TRBV25-1
len: 17
abundance: NA
j_gene: TRBJ2-1
d_gene: TRBD2

CDR3nt: TGTGCCAGCAGCCAAGAGGGGATTGAGGGGACCCAGTACTTC
CDR3aa: CASSQEGIEGTQYF
v_gene: TRBV4-2
len: 14
abundance: few
j_gene: TRBJ2-5
d_gene: NA

CDR3nt: TGTGCCGGGGGGGGGGATTCGGGCCAAGAGACCCAGTACTTC
CDR3aa: CAGGGDSGQETQYF
v_gene: TRBV7-9
len: 14
abundance: NA
j_gene: TRBJ2-5
d_gene: TRBD2

CDR3nt: TGTGCCAGCAGTTTATACCGGACAGGGTTGATCGGGGAGCTGTTTTTT
CDR3aa: CASSLYRTGLIGELFF
v_gene: TRBV28
len: 16
abundance: NA
j_gene: TRBJ2-2
d_gene: TRBD1

CDR3nt: TGCAGCGTTGACCCCCCATGGGGGGGCCCCAGGATTTTTGAGGGCTACACCTTC
CDR3aa: CSVDPPWGGPRIFEGYTF
v_gene: TRBV29-1
len: 18
abundance: few
j_gene: TRBJ1-2
d_gene: NA

CDR3nt: TGTGCCAGCAGCTTGCCGCGGAGCCCTAATTCACCCCTCCACTTT
CDR3aa: CASSLPRSPNSPLHF
v_gene: TRBV7-9
len: 15
abundance: many
j_gene: TRBJ1-6
d_gene: NA

CDR3nt: TGCAGTGCTAGAGGCCTAGATCGCGGGAGGGCCCCCTACGAGCAGTACTTC
CDR3aa: CSARGLDRGRAPYEQYF
v_gene: TRBV20-1
len: 17
abundance: NA
j_gene: TRBJ2-7
d_gene: TRBD2

CDR3nt: TGTGCCAGTAGGGTGGGGACAGATACGCAGTATTTT
CDR3aa: CASRVGTDTQYF
v_gene: TRBV19
len: 12
abundance: once
j_gene: TRBJ2-3
d_gene: NA

CDR3nt: TGTGCCAGCAAAAAGCGGGGGGGAGTAGAGACCCAGTACTTC
CDR3aa: CASKKRGGVETQYF
v_gene: TRBV12-3/TRBV12-4
len: 14
abundance: NA
j_gene: TRBJ2-5
d_gene: TRBD2

CDR3nt: TGTGCCAGCACCAAAGAGACAACAGATACGCAGTATTTT
CDR3aa: CASTKETTDTQYF
v_gene: TRBV7-9
len: 13
abundance: many
j_gene: TRBJ2-3
d_gene: NA

CDR3nt: TGCAGTGCTAGCTGGGCGGGAGGCTACGAGCAGTACTTC
CDR3aa: CSASWAGGYEQYF
v_gene: TRBV20-1
len: 13
abundance: many
j_gene: TRBJ2-7
d_gene: TRBD2

CDR3nt: TGTGCCAGCACCAACCTTGACAGGGTGGGGACTGAGGCTTTCTTT
CDR3aa: CASTNLDRVGTEAFF
v_gene: TRBV12-3/TRBV12-4
len: 15
abundance: many
j_gene: TRBJ1-1
d_gene: TRBD1

CDR3nt: TGCGCCAGCAGCTTGGACGGGACAGGGGTTGGGGGCTACACCTTC
CDR3aa: CASSLDGTGVGGYTF
v_gene: TRBV5-1
len: 15
abundance: NA
j_gene: TRBJ1-2
d_gene: TRBD1

CDR3nt: TGTGCCAGCAGCCAAGGGGCCAATGAGCAGTTCTTC
CDR3aa: CASSQGANEQFF
v_gene: TRBV3-1
len: 12
abundance: NA
j_gene: TRBJ2-1
d_gene: NA

CDR3nt: TGCAGTGCTAGAGATAAAATCGGACCCCACAATGAGCAGTTCTTC
CDR3aa: CSARDKIGPHNEQFF
v_gene: TRBV20-1
len: 15
abundance: NA
j_gene: TRBJ2-1
d_gene: NA